Listed below are T cell receptor beta chains from one sample, sequenced in a study of TIL therapy for anti-PD-1-resistant metastatic lung cancer. Libraries were prepared by immunoSEQ multiplex PCR; TCRdb keeps only in-frame clonotypes and omits some of them. There are 54,000 or so clones in the sample; around 79% occur only once, and about 1.8% lies in the top ten. Specimen: blood, collected at baseline. These receptors were taken from a person between 25 and 79 years old with non-small cell lung cancer. Both conserved end residues are part of each CDR3.

TRBJ2-7 | 15 | TRBV11-3 | CASSLGQAYSYEQYF
TRBJ2-7 | 14 | TRBV4-3 | CASSPGTVLYEQYF
TRBJ1-5 | 13 | TRBV6-5 | CATNQGMGQPQHF
TRBJ2-5 | 16 | TRBV7-9 | CASSRGQGKREETQYF
TRBJ2-5 | 15 | TRBV13 | CASSSAGTGRKTQYF
TRBJ2-5 | 14 | TRBV11-2 | CASSLPLNQETQYF
TRBJ2-7 | 13 | TRBV4-2 | CASSLFGGSEQYF
TRBJ2-7 | 14 | TRBV29-1 | CSVAVTGDSYEQYF
TRBJ2-2 | 16 | TRBV5-4 | CASSDLAGRNTGELFF
TRBJ1-6 | 14 | TRBV11-3 | CASSLDRGNSPLHF